This TCR beta chain stems from a study of blood T cell repertoires in COVID-19. Study-wide context: The origin of the acute and convalescent COVID-19 samples was the United States, Italy and Spain. Sources were T cells, B-cell-depleted T cells, or PBMCs; the material itself was cDNA or gDNA.

The table came from immunoSEQ multiplex PCR; TCRdb's copy has only in-frame clones and leaves some out. The sample has a few hundred thousand clones, 86% seen once. This CDR3 is 15 amino acids long. J was trimmed by 7 bases and V by 2 bases; bases with no gene match: 9. CDR1 SGHTA and CDR2 FQGNSA come from the germline V gene. The sequencing input was PBMCs or T cells enriched from blood (not recorded which). This sequence was found in a woman aged 40-49 years with acute COVID-19. V gene TRBV7-2 combines with J gene TRBJ2-7; 9 bases align to TRBD2. The CDR3 nucleotides are TGTGCCAGCAGCTTAAGACTAGCGGCGTCTATGGAGCAGTACTTC. It specifies CASSLRLAASMEQYF.